A selection of T cell receptor beta chains follows, all from one sample in a study of cytomegalovirus exposure and HLA in healthy donors. Profiled with immunoSEQ multiplex PCR; TCRdb holds only in-frame clones, not every one. The table lists over 120,000 clones, 85% to 90% of them singletons, with 6.2% in the top ten. Sequencing input: PBMCs. These receptors originate from a woman in her 30s in good health and CMV-seropositive. CDR3s include the opening cysteine and the closing phenylalanine or tryptophan. The D gene is left open where the match is weak. The size field is filled for only some rows; it gives once, few, many or a size class.

>TRBV6-1|TRBJ2-5|NA|TRBD1
CASSVGQGRETQYF
TGTGCCAGCAGTGTGGGACAGGGCAGGGAAACCCAGTACTTC
>TRBV27|TRBJ2-1|NA|NA
CASSFGRRGGGRVRHNEQFF
TGTGCCAGCAGTTTCGGACGTCGCGGGGGCGGGCGGGTGCGCCACAATGAGCAGTTCTTC
>TRBV4-2|TRBJ1-6|NA|NA
CASSQDTGGSSYNSPLHF
TGTGCCAGCAGCCAAGATACAGGCGGAAGCTCCTATAATTCACCCCTCCACTTT
>TRBV7-6|TRBJ1-2|NA|NA
CASSPGVGEYGYTF
TGTGCCAGCAGCCCAGGGGTGGGCGAGTATGGCTACACCTTC
>TRBV29-1|TRBJ2-3|NA|NA
CSVEAPGGSYTDTQYF
TGCAGCGTTGAAGCCCCAGGGGGGTCCTACACAGATACGCAGTATTTT
>TRBV5-4|TRBJ2-5|NA|NA
CARLSYQETQYF
TGTGCCAGATTATCGTACCAAGAGACCCAGTACTTC
>TRBV9|TRBJ2-2|few|NA
CASSVPNTGELFF
TGTGCCAGCAGCGTACCTAACACCGGGGAGCTGTTTTTT
>TRBV9|TRBJ2-2|NA|TRBD1
CASSVGARDRRHANTGELFF
TGTGCCAGCAGCGTAGGGGCCCGGGACAGGCGACACGCGAACACCGGGGAGCTGTTTTTT
>TRBV5-6|TRBJ1-5|NA|NA
CASSSTGNQPQHF
TGTGCCAGCAGCTCGACAGGCAATCAGCCCCAGCATTTT
>TRBV11-2|TRBJ2-3|NA|TRBD2
CASSFTAGGYTDTQYF
TGTGCCAGCAGCTTTACAGCGGGGGGTTACACAGATACGCAGTATTTT
>TRBV6-6|TRBJ1-6|NA|TRBD1
CASSSGQQNSPLHF
TGTGCCAGCAGTTCGGGACAGCAGAATTCACCCCTCCACTTT
>TRBV5-1|TRBJ2-7|NA|TRBD1
CASSFAPGTGVGEQYF
TGCGCCAGCAGCTTCGCCCCCGGGACAGGGGTGGGTGAGCAGTACTTC
>TRBV27|TRBJ1-2|NA|NA
CASSLSTGTNYGYTF
TGTGCCAGCAGTTTATCGACGGGAACTAACTATGGCTACACCTTC
>TRBV6-1|TRBJ1-1|NA|NA
CASSEAEGMNTEAFF
TGTGCCAGCAGTGAAGCAGAGGGAATGAACACTGAAGCTTTCTTT